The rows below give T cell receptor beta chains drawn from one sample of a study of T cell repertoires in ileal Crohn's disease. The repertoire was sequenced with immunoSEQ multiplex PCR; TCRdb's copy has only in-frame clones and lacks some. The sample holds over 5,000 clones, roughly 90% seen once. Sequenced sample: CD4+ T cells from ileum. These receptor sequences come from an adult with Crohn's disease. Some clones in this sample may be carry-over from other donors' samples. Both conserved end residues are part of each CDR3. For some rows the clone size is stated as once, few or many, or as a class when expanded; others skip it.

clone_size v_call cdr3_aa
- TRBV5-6 CASTNVDRGGNHEQYF
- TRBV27 CASRYTGTSPTGEQYF
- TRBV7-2 CASSPGQVSSYEQYF
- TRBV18 CASSPLAGLPGELFF
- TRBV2 CASRETGTSGRKRSGEQYF
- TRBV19 CASNPSGKETQYF
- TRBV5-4 CASSGTSGRDGDTQYF
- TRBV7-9 CASSLSSGAYGYTF
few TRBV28 CASSWQAGYTF
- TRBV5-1 CASSFEPGGRYEQYF
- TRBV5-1 CASSLGLGTGGEKLFF
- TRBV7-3 CASSLDRGTEAFF
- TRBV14 CASSQTRDTQYF
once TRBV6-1 CASSGNRAETQYF
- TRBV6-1 CASSELGVGYEQYF
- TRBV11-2 CASSLTGSHYEQYF
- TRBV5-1 CASRDLTSGYQETQYF
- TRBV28 CASSLPQRVSYGYTF
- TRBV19 CASTPGQYYGYTF
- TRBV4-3 CASSQDLGQPYEQYF
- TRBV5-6 CASSLSSVHSYEQYF
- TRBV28 CASSLFRTGGYEQYF
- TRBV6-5 CASSPTGRGANVLTF
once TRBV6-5 CASSSPGTPNNEQFF
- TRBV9 CASSPGQGAYEQYF
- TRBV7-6 CASSPNPAGGLAEQFF
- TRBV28 CASSPGTSGRYEQYF
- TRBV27 CASSLSLPLNQPQHF
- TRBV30 CAWSVGWTDTQYF
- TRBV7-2 CASRDGLVLNEQFF
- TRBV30 CAWTGGRVEETQYF
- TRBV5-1 CASSLRGTGSYEQYF
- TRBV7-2 CASSSVKGSGTEAFF
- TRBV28 CASSQGGPGRDTQYF
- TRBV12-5 CASGVSGTGGDGYTF
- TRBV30 CAGHSGNTIYF
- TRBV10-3 CAIRAGGGYEQYF
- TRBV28 CASSFNRLEQYF
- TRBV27 CASSFWGEGQPQHF
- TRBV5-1 CASSKAGDHNEQFF
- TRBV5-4 CASSLKAGGGKETQYF
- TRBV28 CASSNRQLYINEQFF
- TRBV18 CASSRRTGNVNGELFF
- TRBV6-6 CASSYLAGYEQYF
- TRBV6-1 CASSDRTGVNEKLFF
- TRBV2 CASSEARGDGTEAFF
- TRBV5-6 CASSAGGTGINEQYF
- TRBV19 CASSPREENTIYF
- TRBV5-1 CASSLADRNYGYTF
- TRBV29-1 CSVIAGSSSYEQYF
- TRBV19 CASRVQGALANQPQHF
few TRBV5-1 CASSRGLAGVPIPYQSYNEQFF
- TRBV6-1 CAGRGSGSSEQYF
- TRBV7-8 CASSLAGGARGNQPQHF
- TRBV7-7 CASSLASGRFSEQFF